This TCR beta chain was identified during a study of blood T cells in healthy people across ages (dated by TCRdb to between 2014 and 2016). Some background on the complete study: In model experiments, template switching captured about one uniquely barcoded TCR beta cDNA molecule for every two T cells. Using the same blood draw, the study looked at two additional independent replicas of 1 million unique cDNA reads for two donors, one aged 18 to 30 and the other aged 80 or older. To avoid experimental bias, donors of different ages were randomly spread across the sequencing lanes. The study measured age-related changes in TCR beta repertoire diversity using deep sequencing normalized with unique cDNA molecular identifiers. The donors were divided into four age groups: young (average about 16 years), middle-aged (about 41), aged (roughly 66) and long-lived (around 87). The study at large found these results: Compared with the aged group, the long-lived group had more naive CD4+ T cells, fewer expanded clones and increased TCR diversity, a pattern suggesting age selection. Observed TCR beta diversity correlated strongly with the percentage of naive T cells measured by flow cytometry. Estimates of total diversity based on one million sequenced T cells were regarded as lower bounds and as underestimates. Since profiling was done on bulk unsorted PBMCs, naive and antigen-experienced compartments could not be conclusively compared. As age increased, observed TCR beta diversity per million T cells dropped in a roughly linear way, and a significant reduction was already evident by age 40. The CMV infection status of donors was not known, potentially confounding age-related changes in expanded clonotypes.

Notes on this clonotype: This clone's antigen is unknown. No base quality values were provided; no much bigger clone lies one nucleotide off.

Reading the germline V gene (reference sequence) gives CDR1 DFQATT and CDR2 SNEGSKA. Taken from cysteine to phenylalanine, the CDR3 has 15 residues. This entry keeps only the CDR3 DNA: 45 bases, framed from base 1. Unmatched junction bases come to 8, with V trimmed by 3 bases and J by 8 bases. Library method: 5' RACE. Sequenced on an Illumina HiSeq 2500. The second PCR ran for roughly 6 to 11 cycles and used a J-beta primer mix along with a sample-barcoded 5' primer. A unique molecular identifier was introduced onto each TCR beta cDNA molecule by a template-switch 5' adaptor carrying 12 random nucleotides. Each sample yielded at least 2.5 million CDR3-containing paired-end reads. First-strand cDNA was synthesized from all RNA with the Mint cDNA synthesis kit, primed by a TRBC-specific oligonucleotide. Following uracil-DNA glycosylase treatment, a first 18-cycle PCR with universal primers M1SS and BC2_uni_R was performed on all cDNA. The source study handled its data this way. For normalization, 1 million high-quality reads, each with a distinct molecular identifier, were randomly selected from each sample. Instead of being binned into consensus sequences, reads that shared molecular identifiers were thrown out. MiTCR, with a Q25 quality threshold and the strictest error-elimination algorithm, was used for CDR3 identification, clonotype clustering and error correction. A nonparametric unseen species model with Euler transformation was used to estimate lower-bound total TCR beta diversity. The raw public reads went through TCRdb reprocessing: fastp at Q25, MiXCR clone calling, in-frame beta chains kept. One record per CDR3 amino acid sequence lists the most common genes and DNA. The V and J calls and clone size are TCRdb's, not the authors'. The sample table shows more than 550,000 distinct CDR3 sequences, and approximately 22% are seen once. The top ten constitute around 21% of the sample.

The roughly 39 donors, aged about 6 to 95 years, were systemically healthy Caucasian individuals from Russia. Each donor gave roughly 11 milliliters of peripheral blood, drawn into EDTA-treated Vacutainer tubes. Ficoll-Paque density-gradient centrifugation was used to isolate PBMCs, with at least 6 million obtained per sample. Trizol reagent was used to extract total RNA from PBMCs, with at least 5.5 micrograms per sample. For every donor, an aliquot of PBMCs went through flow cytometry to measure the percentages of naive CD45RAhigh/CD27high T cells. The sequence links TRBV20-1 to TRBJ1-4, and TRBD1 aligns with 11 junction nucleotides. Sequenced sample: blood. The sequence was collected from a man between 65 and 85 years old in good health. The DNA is TGCAGTGCTAGTGGACAGGGGGCGCATGGCGAAAAACTGTTTTTT. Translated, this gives CSASGQGAHGEKLFF.